Shown below are 2 T cell receptor beta chains from a single sample sequenced in a study of control samples from healthy donors and cancer patients. The protocol was immunoSEQ multiplex PCR, while the TCRdb copy is restricted to in-frame clones and leaves out a portion. This table holds some 120,000 clones, around 87% found once. Sequences were obtained from PBMCs. These TCRs come from a woman aged 50 to 65 with colorectal cancer.

This chain links TRBV20-1 with TRBJ2-7; D uncertain. Germline-derived CDR1 and CDR2 are DFQATT and SNEGSKA (reference sequence). The CDR3 loop spans 11 amino acids. V shed 6 bases and J shed 4 bases, with 10 bases lying between them. CDR3 sequence reads: CSASKEYEQYF. Written as DNA, the CDR3 is TGCAGTGCCAGTAAGGAATACGAGCAGTACTTC.

V usage is TRBV29-1 and J usage is TRBJ2-1; 7 bases fit TRBD2. The CDR3 contains 14 residues. The junction had 10 bases not matched to a gene; V was cut back by 6 bases and J by 5 bases. Germline V gene lookup returns CDR1 SQVTM and CDR2 ANQGSEA. The CDR3 DNA follows: TGCAGCGTCACAATAGCGGGCGCCGACAATGAGCAGTTCTTC. It translates to CSVTIAGADNEQFF.